These 27 T cell receptor beta chains originate from one sample sequenced in a study of CD4 T cells in relation to SARS-CoV-2 and coronaviruses. Clones were read by immunoSEQ multiplex PCR, and TCRdb kept only the in-frame ones, dropping some. The table records 15,000 to 25,000 clones, over 65% of them present only once. Their specific antigens are unknown. The unexposed donors gave CD4+ T cells in about 2010-2019, prior to COVID-19. The cells were cultured for 10 days before CD4+ T cells were isolated. The sample was CD4+ T cells from PBMCs, cultured in vitro. These receptors were collected from a human donor in good health.

The chain uses TRBV7-8 and TRBJ1-5, with D unclear. Germline CDR1 and CDR2: SGHVS and FQNEAQ. V was cut by 2 bases and J by 0 bases, with 11 bases left in between. This CDR3 has 16 amino acids. The CDR3 sequence: CASSLSSLTSNQPQHF. CDR3 bases: TGTGCCAGCAGCTTAAGCAGTTTGACTAGCAATCAGCCCCAGCATTTT.

The gene calls are TRBV6-5 and TRBJ1-5, with D unresolved. The CDR3 length is 14 residues. Looked up from germline, CDR1 is MNHEY and CDR2 is SVGAGI. Trimming removed 6 bases at V and 3 bases at J, with 12 bases between. CDR3 sequence reads: CASRQIQSNQPQHF. In DNA form, the CDR3 reads TGTGCCAGCAGACAAATACAATCCAATCAGCCCCAGCATTTT.

The chain joins TRBV11-2 to TRBJ2-5, with a possible D match to TRBD2 (6 bases). The germline gives CDR1 SGHAT, CDR2 FQNNGV. This CDR3 is 15 amino acids long. The ends were cut back, 6 bases at V and 2 bases at J, with 16 bases in the middle. The CDR3 DNA sequence: TGTGCCAGCAGACGTCTGGCGGGGAGGCAAGAGACCCAGTACTTC. It encodes CASRRLAGRQETQYF.

V usage is TRBV6-5 and J usage is TRBJ2-1, with 12 bases aligning to TRBD2. Germline CDR1 and CDR2: MNHEY and SVGAGI. This CDR3 has 16 amino acids. The ends lost 4 bases at V and 8 bases at J; junction bases unmatched: 9. CDR3 residues: CASSSLTSGGVDEQFF. The DNA of the CDR3 is TGTGCCAGCAGTTCCCTGACTAGCGGGGGAGTTGATGAGCAGTTCTTC.

This chain joins TRBV5-1 and TRBJ1-6; no reliable D call. The CDR3 is made up of 13 amino acids. The germline gives CDR1 SGHRS, CDR2 YFSETQ. V was trimmed by 4 bases and J by 7 bases, leaving 9 bases between them. Written as DNA, the CDR3 is TGCGCCAGCAGCCCAAACAGCAATTCACCCCTCCACTTT. Residues: CASSPNSNSPLHF.

The genes are TRBV9 and TRBJ1-3; D perhaps matches TRBD1 (5 bases). The CDR3 loop spans 15 amino acids. Per germline, CDR1 SGDLS and CDR2 YYNGEE. The V gene lost 4 bases and the J gene lost 3 bases, with 14 bases spanning the gap. The CDR3 coding sequence is TGTGCCAGCAGCCCAAGCGGGGGGGGTGGAAACACCATATATTTT. This sequence encodes CASSPSGGGGNTIYF. Combining the CDR3 with reference TRBV9 and TRBJ1-3 gives the whole variable domain DSGVTQTPKHLITATGQRVTLRCSPRSGDLSVYWYQQSLDQGLQFLIQYYNGEERAKGNILERFSAQQFPDLHSELNLSSLELGDSALYFCASSPSGGGGNTIYFGEGSWLTVV.

This clone has more than one count but fewer than ten. The chain is built from TRBV4-2 and TRBJ1-2; D unresolved. The CDR3 spans 13 residues. Germline lookup yields CDR1 LGHNA and CDR2 YNFKEQ. Trimming took 0 bases from V and 6 from J, leaving 8 bases between them. Written as DNA, the CDR3 is TGTGCCAGCAGCCAAGATGGGAGGGATGGCTACACCTTC. Translating gives CASSQDGRDGYTF.

The chain employs TRBV4-1 and TRBJ1-4; D gene uncertain. V lost 0 bases to trimming and J lost 7 bases, with 18 bases between them. The CDR3 is 17 amino acids. Germline loops: CDR1 MGHRA, CDR2 YSYEKL. CDR3 sequence (DNA): TGCGCCAGCAGCCAAGATCCCGAGAAAACAACCCGTGAAAAACTGTTTTTT. This gives the protein CASSQDPEKTTREKLFF.

The chain uses TRBV27 and TRBJ2-1, with 9 positions matching TRBD1. V gave up 6 bases and J gave up 6 bases; unmatched junction bases: 9. CDR3 size: 15 residues. The germline V gene encodes CDR1 MNHEY and CDR2 SMNVEV (reference sequence). DNA of the CDR3: TGTGCCAGCAGACCCCGGGACAGGGAGGGCAATGAGCAGTTCTTC. It encodes CASRPRDREGNEQFF.

The V call is TRBV30, the J call TRBJ1-2, with D unclear. CDR1 and CDR2 (germline): GTSNPN, SVGIG (reference sequence). V was pared by 7 bases and J by 3 bases, with 15 bases between. The CDR3 has 13 amino acids. CDR3 DNA sequence: TGTGCCTCCCGGGCCCATGAGTACTATGGCTACACCTTC. Protein: CASRAHEYYGYTF.

The genes are TRBV25-1 and TRBJ1-1, with 7 bases identical to TRBD1. V lost 8 bases to trimming and J lost 10 bases; unmatched junction nucleotides: 10. Germline values: CDR1 MGHDK, CDR2 SYGVNS. CDR3 length equals 12 residues. The CDR3 nucleotides read TGTGCCAGCCGACAGGGAGTAGGGGGAGCTTTCTTT. Protein product: CASRQGVGGAFF.

This clone appeared once. This chain links TRBV5-1 with TRBJ2-1; perhaps TRBD2 as D (6 bases). The V end lost 4 bases, the J end lost 5 bases, and 16 bases lay between the germline ends. The CDR3 is 15 amino acids. Germline-derived CDR1 and CDR2 are SGHRS and YFSETQ. CDR3 nucleotide sequence: TGCGCCAGCAGCACGCGACTAGAGGGGAACAATGAGCAGTTCTTC. It specifies CASSTRLEGNNEQFF.

V and J are TRBV11-2 and TRBJ1-3, with a tentative D call TRBD1 (5 bases). The V and J ends lost 4 bases and 0 bases respectively, with 13 bases between them. From germline, CDR1 is SGHAT and CDR2 FQNNGV. The CDR3 extends over 16 amino acids. Here the CDR3 reads CASSYVRQSSGNTIYF. In nucleotides, the CDR3 is TGTGCCAGCAGCTACGTGCGACAGAGCTCTGGAAACACCATATATTTT. The full variable domain, rest sourced from reference TRBV11-2 and TRBJ1-3, is EAGVAQSPRYKIIEKRQSVAFWCNPISGHATLYWYQQILGQGPKLLIQFQNNGVVDDSQLPKDRFSAERLKGVDSTLKIQPAKLEDSAVYLCASSYVRQSSGNTIYFGEGSWLTVV.

The DNA of the CDR3 is TGCAGCGTTCGTAGCGGGAGGAGCTCCTACGAGCAGTACTTC. Its translation: CSVRSGRSSYEQYF. The chain recombines TRBV29-1 with TRBJ2-7; the match to TRBD2 covers 10 bases. Unmatched junction bases numbered 4, after V lost 5 bases and J lost 0 bases. CDR1 and CDR2 from the germline V gene are SQVTM and ANQGSEA. CDR3 length: 14 residues.

The V and J genes are TRBV6-2 or TRBV6-3 and TRBJ2-2; unclear D gene. Per the germline V gene, CDR1 is MNHEY and CDR2 is SVGEGT. Deletions cut 2 bases from V and 6 bases from J, with 7 bases between. There are 13 residues in the CDR3. The CDR3 is CASSYPQPGELFF. The CDR3 DNA is TGTGCCAGCAGTTACCCCCAGCCCGGGGAGCTGTTTTTT.

This clone has only a few counts. This chain uses TRBV19 with TRBJ2-1; 9 bases are a match to TRBD1. The CDR3 runs 15 residues. The germline V gene has CDR1 LNHDA and CDR2 SQIVND (reference sequence). J gave up 8 bases and V 6 bases, and 11 bases lay outside the gene matches. Here the CDR3 DNA reads TGTGCCAGTAGCACCATCGGGACAGGGTCTCATGAGCAGTTCTTC. This sequence encodes CASSTIGTGSHEQFF.

The J gene is TRBJ2-3, the V gene TRBV7-2; 12 bases are shared with TRBD2. The CDR3 contains 15 residues. Germline CDR1 is SGHTA and CDR2 is FQGNSA. V shed 5 bases and J 8 bases; nucleotides not matched to a gene: 8. Here the CDR3 DNA reads TGTGCCAGCAGCCCTCTAGCGGGAGGGCCCGGTACGCAGTATTTT. Translated: CASSPLAGGPGTQYF.

The chain uses TRBV4-3 and TRBJ1-1; TRBD1 is a possible D gene (5 bases). Germline lookup yields CDR1 LGHNA and CDR2 YSLEER. The ends were cut back, 4 bases at V and 3 bases at J, with 9 bases in the middle. CDR3 size: 13 residues. The CDR3 spells CASSRDGYTEAFF. DNA for the CDR3: TGCGCCAGCAGCCGGGACGGATACACTGAAGCTTTCTTT.

V usage is TRBV9 and J usage is TRBJ2-1; TRBD2 matches at 8 bases. The CDR3 is 16 residues long. Germline V CDR1 and CDR2: SGDLS, YYNGEE. V dropped 0 bases and J dropped 6; count of bases not matched to a gene: 8. The CDR3, as DNA: TGTGCCAGCAGCGTAGTAGGGACTAGGAAGGCCAATGAGCAGTTCTTC. Protein product: CASSVVGTRKANEQFF.

This rearrangement joins TRBV2 to TRBJ2-1; D might be TRBD1 or TRBD2, each matching 5 bases. The CDR3 contains 15 residues. Trimming shortened V by 2 bases and J by 9 bases, and 17 bases separated the two germline ends. From germline, CDR1 is SNHLY and CDR2 FYNNEI. The DNA for the CDR3 is TGTGCCAGCAGTGAAAAGCGGACACTGAGGGGTGAGCAGTTCTTC. Amino acids: CASSEKRTLRGEQFF.

The genes are TRBV11-2 and TRBJ1-1, with TRBD1 as a possible D gene (5 bases). This CDR3 has 14 amino acids. V lost 1 base and J 7 bases, leaving 13 bases between the germline ends. The V gene's germline CDR1 is SGHAT and CDR2 FQNNGV. This CDR3 reads CASSLVDTRGEAFF. The CDR3 DNA reads as TGTGCCAGCAGCTTAGTAGACACGAGGGGTGAAGCTTTCTTT. The variable domain in full, completed from reference TRBV11-2 and TRBJ1-1, reads EAGVAQSPRYKIIEKRQSVAFWCNPISGHATLYWYQQILGQGPKLLIQFQNNGVVDDSQLPKDRFSAERLKGVDSTLKIQPAKLEDSAVYLCASSLVDTRGEAFFGQGTRLTVV.

The chain couples TRBV15 to TRBJ1-2; D is possibly TRBD1 (6 bases). V was clipped by 1 base and J by 0 bases, with 12 bases between them. Looked up from germline, CDR1 is LNHNV and CDR2 is YYDKDF (reference sequence). This CDR3 contains 16 residues. As DNA, the CDR3 is TGTGCCACCAGCAGAGGGGGAGGGGGGGCTAACTATGGCTACACCTTC. Its protein is CATSRGGGGANYGYTF.

This clone was detected once. The gene calls are TRBV4-2 and TRBJ1-4; unclear D gene. Per the germline V gene, CDR1 is LGHNA and CDR2 is YNFKEQ. This CDR3 contains 14 residues. Trimming cost V 1 base and J 4 bases, with 7 bases left between them. The CDR3 spells CASSQVQLNEKLFF. The CDR3 DNA reads as TGTGCCAGCAGCCAAGTACAGCTTAATGAAAAACTGTTTTTT.

The chain carries TRBV29-1 and TRBJ2-7, with 12 bases fitting TRBD2. From germline, CDR1 is SQVTM and CDR2 ANQGSEA. This CDR3 region has 13 residues. With 5 bases clipped from V and 7 bases from J, the junction kept 6 bases outside the gene matches. The CDR3 DNA follows: TGCAGCGTTAAGACTAGCGGGAGTGGTGAGCAGTACTTC. Translation gives CSVKTSGSGEQYF.

The chain recombines TRBV5-1 with TRBJ2-7; 15 positions match TRBD2. Germline-derived CDR1 and CDR2 are SGHRS and YFSETQ. With V trimmed by 7 bases and J by 2 bases, 16 bases remained unmatched. The CDR3 loop spans 19 amino acids. The CDR3: CASRRDTGTSGRMTYEQYF. The CDR3 nucleotides are TGCGCCAGCCGGCGGGACACCGGGACTAGCGGGAGGATGACCTACGAGCAGTACTTC.

This clone counts as large. V gene TRBV5-7 combines with J gene TRBJ2-5; 7 bases match TRBD1. TRBV5-7 is placed among ORFs of uncertain function. The CDR3 length is 16 residues. The J segment lost 5 bases and the V segment lost 0 bases, leaving 10 bases of the junction unmatched. The CDR3 loop is CASSLGTGPIGETQYF. CDR3 bases: TGTGCCAGCAGCTTGGGGACAGGCCCGATTGGGGAGACCCAGTACTTC.

The rearrangement links TRBV6-5 to TRBJ1-1; D is undetermined. Germline V CDR1 and CDR2: MNHEY, SVGAGI. V was shortened by 4 bases and J by 3 bases, with 12 bases between the two germline ends. The CDR3 is made up of 14 amino acids. The CDR3, as DNA: TGTGCCAGCAGTTCCCCAAGTTATGACACTGAAGCTTTCTTT. Translating gives CASSSPSYDTEAFF.